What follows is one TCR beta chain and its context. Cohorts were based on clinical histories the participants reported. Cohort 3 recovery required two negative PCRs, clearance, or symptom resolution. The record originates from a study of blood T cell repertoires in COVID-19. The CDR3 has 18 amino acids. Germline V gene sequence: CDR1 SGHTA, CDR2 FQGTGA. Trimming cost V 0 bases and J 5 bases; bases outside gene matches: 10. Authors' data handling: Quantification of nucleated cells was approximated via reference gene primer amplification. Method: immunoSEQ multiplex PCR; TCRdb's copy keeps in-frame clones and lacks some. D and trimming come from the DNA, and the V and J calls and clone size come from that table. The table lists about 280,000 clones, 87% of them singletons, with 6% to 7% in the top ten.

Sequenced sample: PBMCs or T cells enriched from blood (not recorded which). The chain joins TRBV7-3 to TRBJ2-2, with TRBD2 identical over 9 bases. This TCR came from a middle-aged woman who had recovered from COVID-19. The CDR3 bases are TGTGCCAGCAGCTTAACAAGAGTTAGCGGGAGTGGGACCGGGGAGCTGTTTTTT. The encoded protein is CASSLTRVSGSGTGELFF.